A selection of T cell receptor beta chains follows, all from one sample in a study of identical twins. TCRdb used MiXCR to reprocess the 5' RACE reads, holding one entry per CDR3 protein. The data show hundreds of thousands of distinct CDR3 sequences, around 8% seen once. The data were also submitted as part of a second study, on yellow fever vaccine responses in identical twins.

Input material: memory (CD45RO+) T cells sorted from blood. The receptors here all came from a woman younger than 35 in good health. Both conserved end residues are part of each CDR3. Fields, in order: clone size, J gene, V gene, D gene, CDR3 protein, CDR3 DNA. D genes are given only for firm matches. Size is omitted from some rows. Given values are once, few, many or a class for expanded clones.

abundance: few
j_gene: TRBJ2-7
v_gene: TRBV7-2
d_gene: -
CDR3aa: CASSLGIGDVYEQYF
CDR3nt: TGTGCCAGCAGCTTAGGTATCGGGGACGTCTACGAGCAGTACTTC

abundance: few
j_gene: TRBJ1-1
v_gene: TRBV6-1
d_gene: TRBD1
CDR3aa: CASSGGQGAYTEAFF
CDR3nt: TGTGCCAGCAGTGGGGGACAGGGGGCCTACACTGAAGCTTTCTTT

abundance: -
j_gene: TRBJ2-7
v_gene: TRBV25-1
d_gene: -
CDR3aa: CASSGAGTSEQYF
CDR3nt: TGTGCCAGCAGTGGCGCGGGGACTTCCGAGCAGTACTTC

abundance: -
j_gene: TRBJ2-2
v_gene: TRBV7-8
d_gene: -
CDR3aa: CASSPGLPGELFF
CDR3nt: TGTGCCAGCAGCCCCGGACTCCCCGGGGAGCTGTTTTTT

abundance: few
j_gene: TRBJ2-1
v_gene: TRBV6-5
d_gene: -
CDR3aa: CASSYGGGTVYNEQFF
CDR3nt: TGTGCCAGCAGTTACGGGGGTGGGACCGTCTACAATGAGCAGTTCTTC

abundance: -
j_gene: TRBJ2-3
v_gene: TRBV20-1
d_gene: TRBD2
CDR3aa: CSARLPAGVSSPEYF
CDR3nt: TGCAGTGCTAGGCTCCCAGCGGGAGTCTCCTCTCCTGAGTATTTT

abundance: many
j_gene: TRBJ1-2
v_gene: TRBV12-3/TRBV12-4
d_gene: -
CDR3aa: CASSRTETNYGYTF
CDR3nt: TGTGCCAGCAGCCGGACGGAAACTAACTATGGCTACACCTTC

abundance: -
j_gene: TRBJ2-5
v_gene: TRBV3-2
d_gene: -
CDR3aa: CASSKQWSGGAEETQYF
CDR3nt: TGTGCCAGCAGCAAGCAGTGGAGCGGGGGGGCGGAAGAGACCCAGTACTTC

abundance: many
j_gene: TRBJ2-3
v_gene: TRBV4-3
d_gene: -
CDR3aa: CASSQEGREDTQYF
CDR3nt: TGCGCCAGCAGCCAAGAAGGCAGGGAAGATACGCAGTATTTT

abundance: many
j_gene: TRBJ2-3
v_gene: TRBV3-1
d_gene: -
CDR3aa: CASSQVVRTDTQYF
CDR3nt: TGTGCCAGCAGCCAAGTCGTCCGGACAGATACGCAGTATTTT

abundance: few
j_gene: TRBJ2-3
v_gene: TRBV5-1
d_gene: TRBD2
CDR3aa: CASSRERGFDTQYF
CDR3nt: TGCGCCAGCAGCCGGGAGCGGGGGTTTGATACGCAGTATTTT

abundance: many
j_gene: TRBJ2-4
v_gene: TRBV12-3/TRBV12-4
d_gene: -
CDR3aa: CASRDDRLAKNIQYF
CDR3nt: TGTGCCAGCAGAGATGACCGGCTAGCCAAAAACATTCAGTACTTC

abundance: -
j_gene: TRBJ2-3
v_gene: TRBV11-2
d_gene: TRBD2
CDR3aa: CASSLVGTSGGGGSDTQYF
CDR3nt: TGTGCCAGCAGCTTAGTAGGGACTAGCGGGGGGGGCGGATCAGATACGCAGTATTTT

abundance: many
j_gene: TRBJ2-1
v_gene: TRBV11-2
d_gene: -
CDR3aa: CASSLDLTANEQFF
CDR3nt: TGTGCCAGCAGCTTAGATCTTACGGCGAATGAGCAGTTCTTC

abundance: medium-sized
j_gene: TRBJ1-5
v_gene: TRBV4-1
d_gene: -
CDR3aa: CASSQESFGFSNQPQHF
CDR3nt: TGCGCCAGCAGCCAAGAGTCTTTCGGATTTAGCAATCAGCCCCAGCATTTT

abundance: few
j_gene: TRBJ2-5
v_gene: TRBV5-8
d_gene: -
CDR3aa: CASSLSSGGTQYF
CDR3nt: TGTGCCAGCAGCTTATCCTCCGGTGGGACCCAGTACTTC

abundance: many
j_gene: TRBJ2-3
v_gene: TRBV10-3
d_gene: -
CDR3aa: CAISSTGTSTDTQYF
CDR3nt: TGTGCCATCAGCTCGACTGGAACTAGCACAGATACGCAGTATTTT

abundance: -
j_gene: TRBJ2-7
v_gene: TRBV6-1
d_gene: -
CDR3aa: CASSGDGLGVYEQYF
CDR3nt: TGTGCCAGCAGTGGGGACGGGTTAGGGGTCTACGAGCAGTACTTC

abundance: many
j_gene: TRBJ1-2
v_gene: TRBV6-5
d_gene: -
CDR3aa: CASSGLYGYTF
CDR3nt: TGTGCCAGCAGTGGCCTTTATGGCTACACCTTC

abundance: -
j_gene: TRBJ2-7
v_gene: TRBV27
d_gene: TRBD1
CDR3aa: CASRIPGTGGYEQYF
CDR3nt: TGTGCCAGCAGAATACCCGGGACAGGGGGCTACGAGCAGTACTTC

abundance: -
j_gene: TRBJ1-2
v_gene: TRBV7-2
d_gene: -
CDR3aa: CASSPYIGTSGGYTF
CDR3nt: TGTGCCAGCAGCCCCTATATTGGGACCTCGGGTGGCTACACCTTC

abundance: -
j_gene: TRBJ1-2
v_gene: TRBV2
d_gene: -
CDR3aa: CASNKDTYNYGYTF
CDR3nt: TGTGCCAGCAATAAGGACACTTATAACTATGGCTACACCTTC

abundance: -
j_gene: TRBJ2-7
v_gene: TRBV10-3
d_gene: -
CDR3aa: CAIAGGYAGGYEQYF
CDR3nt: TGTGCCATCGCGGGCGGTTATGCGGGCGGCTACGAGCAGTACTTC

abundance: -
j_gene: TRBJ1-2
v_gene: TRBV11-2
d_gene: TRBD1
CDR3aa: CASSPARTGRNYGYTF
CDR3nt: TGTGCCAGCAGCCCAGCTCGGACAGGGAGGAACTATGGCTACACCTTC

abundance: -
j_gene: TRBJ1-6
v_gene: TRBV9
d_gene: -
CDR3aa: CASSVEGSYNSPLHF
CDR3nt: TGTGCCAGCAGCGTAGAGGGGTCCTATAATTCACCCCTCCACTTT

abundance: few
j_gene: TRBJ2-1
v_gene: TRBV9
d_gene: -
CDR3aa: CASSSSGGNQYNEQFF
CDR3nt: TGTGCCAGCAGCAGCTCCGGAGGGAACCAGTACAATGAGCAGTTCTTC

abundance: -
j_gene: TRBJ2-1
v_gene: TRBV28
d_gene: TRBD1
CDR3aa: CASSRGQVPNEQFF
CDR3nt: TGTGCCAGCAGCCGCGGACAGGTCCCCAATGAGCAGTTCTTC

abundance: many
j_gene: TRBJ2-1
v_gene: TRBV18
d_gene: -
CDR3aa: CASSPGHYNEQFF
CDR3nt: TGTGCCAGCTCACCGGGGCACTACAATGAGCAGTTCTTC

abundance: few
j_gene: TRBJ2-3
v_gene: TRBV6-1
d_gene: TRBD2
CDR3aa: CASKLSGTQTDTQYF
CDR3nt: TGTGCCAGCAAGCTCAGCGGGACTCAAACAGATACGCAGTATTTT

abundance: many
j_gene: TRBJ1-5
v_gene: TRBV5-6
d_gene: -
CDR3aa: CASSLSDSANQPQHF
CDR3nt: TGTGCCAGCAGCTTATCTGACAGCGCCAATCAGCCCCAGCATTTT

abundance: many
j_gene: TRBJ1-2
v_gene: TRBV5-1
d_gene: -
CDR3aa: CASSLGQRPHSYTF
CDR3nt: TGCGCCAGCAGCTTGGGACAGCGCCCTCACAGCTACACCTTC

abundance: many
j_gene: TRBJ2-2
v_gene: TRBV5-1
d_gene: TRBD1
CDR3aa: CASSPPDRDTGELFF
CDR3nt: TGCGCCAGCAGCCCCCCAGACAGGGACACCGGGGAGCTGTTTTTT

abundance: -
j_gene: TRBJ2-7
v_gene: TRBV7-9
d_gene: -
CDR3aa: CASSQSEGVKYF
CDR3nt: TGTGCCAGCAGCCAGTCCGAAGGGGTAAAGTACTTC

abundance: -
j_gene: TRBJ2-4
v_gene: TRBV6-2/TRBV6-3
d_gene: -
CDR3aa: CASSYSSPASLSNLGIQYF
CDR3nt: TGTGCCAGCAGTTACTCGAGCCCAGCCTCACTATCTAACCTGGGAATTCAGTACTTC

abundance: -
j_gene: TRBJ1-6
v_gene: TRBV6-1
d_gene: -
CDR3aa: CASRSRPVINSPLHF
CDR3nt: TGTGCCAGCAGGTCCCGGCCGGTAATAAATTCACCCCTCCACTTT

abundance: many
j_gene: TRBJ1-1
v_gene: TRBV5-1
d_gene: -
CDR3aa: CASSPTVDTEAFF
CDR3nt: TGCGCCAGCAGCCCGACAGTGGACACTGAAGCTTTCTTT

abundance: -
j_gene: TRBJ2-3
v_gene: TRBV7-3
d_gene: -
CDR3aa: CASSPWTAPTDTQYF
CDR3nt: TGTGCCAGCAGCCCCTGGACAGCCCCCACAGATACGCAGTATTTT

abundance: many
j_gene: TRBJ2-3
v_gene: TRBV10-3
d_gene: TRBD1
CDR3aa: CAIGPGQDSTDTQYF
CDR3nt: TGTGCCATCGGTCCTGGACAGGATAGCACAGATACGCAGTATTTT

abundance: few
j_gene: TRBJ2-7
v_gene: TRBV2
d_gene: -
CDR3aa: CATSLGRGYEQYF
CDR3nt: TGTGCCACCAGTTTGGGCAGGGGTTACGAGCAGTACTTC

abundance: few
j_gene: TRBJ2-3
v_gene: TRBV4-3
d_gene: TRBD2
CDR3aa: CASSQAGTRAQYF
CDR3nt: TGCGCCAGCAGCCAAGCGGGGACTAGAGCGCAGTATTTT

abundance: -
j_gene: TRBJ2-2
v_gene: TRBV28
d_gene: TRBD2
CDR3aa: CASRTGTSAGELFF
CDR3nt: TGTGCCAGCAGGACAGGGACTAGCGCCGGGGAGCTGTTTTTT

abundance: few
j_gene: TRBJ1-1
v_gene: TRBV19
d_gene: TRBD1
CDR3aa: CASTKRQGTEAFF
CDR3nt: TGTGCCAGTACCAAACGACAGGGCACTGAAGCTTTCTTT

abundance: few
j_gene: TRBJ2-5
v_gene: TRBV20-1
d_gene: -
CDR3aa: CSAFLREAQYF
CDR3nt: TGCAGTGCGTTTTTAAGAGAGGCCCAGTACTTC

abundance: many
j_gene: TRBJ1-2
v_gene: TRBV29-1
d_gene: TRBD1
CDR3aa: CSVEKTGTGAYGYTF
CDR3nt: TGCAGCGTCGAAAAGACCGGGACAGGGGCCTATGGCTACACCTTC

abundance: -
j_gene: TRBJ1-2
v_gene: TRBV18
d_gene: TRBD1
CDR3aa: CASSRTTERTGTTF
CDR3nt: TGTGCCAGCTCACGGACGACAGAAAGGACAGGGACCACCTTC

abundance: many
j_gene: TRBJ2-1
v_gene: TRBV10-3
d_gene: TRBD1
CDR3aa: CAISEGQGGLDEQFF
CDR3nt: TGTGCCATCAGTGAAGGACAGGGAGGTTTGGATGAGCAGTTCTTC

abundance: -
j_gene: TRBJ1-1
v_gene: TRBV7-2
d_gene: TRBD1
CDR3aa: CASSLEDRAAFF
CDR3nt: TGTGCCAGCAGCTTAGAGGACAGGGCTGCTTTCTTT

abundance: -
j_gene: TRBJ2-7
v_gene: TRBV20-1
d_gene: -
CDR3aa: CSADRPEASYEQYF
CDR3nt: TGCAGTGCTGATCGGCCGGAGGCATCCTACGAGCAGTACTTC

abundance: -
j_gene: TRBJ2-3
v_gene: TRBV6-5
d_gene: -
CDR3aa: CASSYEGNTDTQYF
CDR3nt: TGTGCCAGCAGTTACGAGGGGAACACAGATACGCAGTATTTT

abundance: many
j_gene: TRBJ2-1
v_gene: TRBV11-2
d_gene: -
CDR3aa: CASSQTASPYNEQFF
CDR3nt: TGTGCCAGCAGCCAAACTGCGAGCCCGTACAATGAGCAGTTCTTC

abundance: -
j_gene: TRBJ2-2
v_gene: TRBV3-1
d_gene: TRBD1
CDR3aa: CASSQEIGWQGAGELFF
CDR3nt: TGTGCCAGCAGCCAAGAGATTGGGTGGCAGGGGGCCGGGGAGCTGTTTTTT

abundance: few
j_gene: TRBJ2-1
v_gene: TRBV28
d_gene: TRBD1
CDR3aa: CASSLSGTGGRSEQFF
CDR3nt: TGTGCCAGCAGTTTATCCGGGACAGGGGGACGCAGTGAGCAGTTCTTC

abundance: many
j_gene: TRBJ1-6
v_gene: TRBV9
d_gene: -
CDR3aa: CASSAGVRDSPLHF
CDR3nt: TGTGCCAGCAGCGCCGGAGTCAGGGATTCACCCCTCCACTTT